This T cell receptor gamma chain was sequenced in a study of gammadelta T cells in human blood. Concerning this clone itself: A read error is possible here, since a much larger clone lies one base away.

TCRdb used CATT to re-call clones from the RT-PCR reads. Altogether 250 to 300 gamma-chain clones are present, approximately 15% being singletons, with the ten largest covering 30% to 40%. The CDR3 spans 13 residues. The sample taken for sequencing was Vgamma9Vdelta2 gamma-delta T cells from adult blood. This TCR derives from a human donor. The rearrangement joins TRGV10 to TRGJP1. TRGV10 is an ORF, with its function uncertain. The CDR3 DNA follows: TGTGCTGCGTGGGATACCACTGGTTTGTTCAAGATATTT. Residues: CAAWDTTGLFKIF.